The sequence of this T cell receptor beta chain was determined in a study of CXCR3-negative and CXCR3-positive naive CD8 T cells. Libraries of TRB cDNA were made by 5' RACE and carried UMIs. TCRdb processed the 5' RACE reads again and assigns one entry to each CDR3 protein, with no DNA. The sample has roughly 48,000 distinct CDR3 sequences; the top ten hold about 15%. General study results and limits: Memory CD8+ cells showed much lower diversity, while both naive subsets displayed comparably high diversity.

Notes on this clonotype: Its antigen is still unknown.

This TCR derives from a human donor in good health. Some clones in this sample may be carry-over from other donors' samples. Sequenced: memory CD8+ T cells from blood.

The CDR3 here is CASSLQRDTQYF. The chain recombines TRBV28 with TRBJ2-3; TCRdb indicates TRBD2, and absent DNA this call remains unverified. The CDR3 spans 12 residues. Germline loops: CDR1 MDHEN, CDR2 SYDVKM.